Presented here are 29 T cell receptor beta chains from one specimen sequenced in a study of cytomegalovirus exposure and HLA in healthy donors. 60 Vbeta and 13 Jbeta primers were used in PCR. Sequencing was performed with immunoSEQ multiplex PCR; in TCRdb, only in-frame clones are kept and a portion is missing. The sample includes under 150,000 clones, roughly 77% of them seen just once. The source material was PBMCs. The origin of the receptors is a female donor in good health and CMV-seronegative.

The V and J genes are TRBV11-2 and TRBJ2-5, with D maybe TRBD2 (5 bases). Trimming took off 1 base at V and 5 bases at J, with 8 bases between the two ends. CDR1 is SGHAT, CDR2 FQNNGV, per germline. This CDR3 region has 13 residues. CDR3 in DNA: TGTGCCAGCAGCTTAGCGGGCGGGGAGACCCAGTACTTC. It is translated as CASSLAGGETQYF.

This chain links TRBV6-4 with TRBJ2-1; D is ambiguous. V lost 2 bases to trimming and J lost 9 bases, with 14 bases between them. Germline loops: CDR1 MRHNA, CDR2 SNTAGT. The CDR3 sequence is 14 residues long. In DNA form, the CDR3 reads TGTGCCAGCAGTGACCTCCCAGGTGGGCGTGAGCAGTTCTTC. This gives the protein CASSDLPGGREQFF.

This chain connects TRBV5-1 to TRBJ1-1, with TRBD1 matching 8 bases. From germline, CDR1 is SGHRS and CDR2 YFSETQ. The trim removed 1 base at V and 1 base at J, leaving 0 bases unmatched. This CDR3 has 14 amino acids. CDR3 residues: CASSLTGGNTEAFF. CDR3 sequence (DNA): TGCGCCAGCAGCTTGACAGGGGGGAACACTGAAGCTTTCTTT.

The genes are TRBV30 and TRBJ2-3; 9 nucleotides align to TRBD2. This CDR3 contains 15 residues. Losses at the gene ends were 7 bases for V and 3 bases for J; bases not matched to a gene: 11. Germline CDR1 and CDR2: GTSNPN and SVGIG (reference sequence). In DNA form, the CDR3 reads TGTGCCTTCTCCCCGGGACTAGCTAGTACAGATACGCAGTATTTT. Translated, it gives CAFSPGLASTDTQYF.

The CDR3 nucleotides read TGTGCCAGCAGCCTCCCTGGACTAGCGGTTCAAGAGACCCAGTACTTC. It codes for CASSLPGLAVQETQYF. J is TRBJ2-5 and V is TRBV5-6; 10 positions match TRBD2. The CDR3 has 16 residues. J was trimmed by 2 bases and V by 4 bases; bases with no gene match: 8. Germline V gene lookup returns CDR1 SGHDT and CDR2 YYEEEE.

The genes are TRBV11-3 and TRBJ2-7; possible D gene TRBD2, 6 bases. The CDR3 runs to 14 residues. The germline V and J ends were trimmed by 1 base and 3 bases, with 10 bases remaining between them. Per germline, CDR1 SGHNT and CDR2 YENEEA. CDR3 nucleotide sequence: TGTGCCAGCAGCTTAGCCGCGGGGTACTACGAGCAGTACTTC. Its protein product is CASSLAAGYYEQYF.

The V call is TRBV2, the J call TRBJ2-5; D gene unclear. Germline loops: CDR1 SNHLY, CDR2 FYNNEI. V lost 0 bases and J 4 bases, leaving 12 bases between the germline ends. The CDR3 runs 15 residues. In DNA form, the CDR3 reads TGTGCCAGCAGTGAAGCGCGGCAGCCTGGAGAGACCCAGTACTTC. Its protein is CASSEARQPGETQYF.

V usage is TRBV7-2 and J usage is TRBJ2-5, with unresolved D. The CDR3 runs 14 residues. The germline gives CDR1 SGHTA, CDR2 FQGNSA. Trimming took off 4 bases at V and 5 bases at J, with 14 bases between the two ends. The CDR3 protein is CASSSSWLGETQYF. The CDR3 nucleotides read TGTGCCAGCAGCTCCTCTTGGCTCGGGGAGACCCAGTACTTC.

V usage is TRBV7-9 and J usage is TRBJ2-7, with a possible D match to TRBD1 (6 bases). Germline V gene sequence: CDR1 SEHNR, CDR2 FQNEAQ (reference sequence). Trimming stripped 5 bases from V and 4 bases from J, with 18 bases between. The CDR3 sequence is 15 residues long. This chain's CDR3 is CASSTAYRDKYEQYF. DNA for the CDR3: TGTGCCAGCAGCACCGCTTACCGGGACAAGTACGAGCAGTACTTC.

In this sample, this clone turned up once. The chain combines TRBV7-8 with TRBJ1-5; 9 positions match TRBD1. Germline assignment: CDR1 SGHVS and CDR2 FQNEAQ. This CDR3 has 15 residues. The V gene end was trimmed by 2 bases and the J gene end by 5 bases; junction bases not matched to a gene: 4. CDR3 loop: CASSLSDRGDQPQHF. CDR3 nucleotides: TGTGCCAGCAGCTTATCGGACAGGGGTGATCAGCCCCAGCATTTT.

This rearrangement joins TRBV7-2 to TRBJ2-1, with D perhaps TRBD2 (6 bases). With 3 bases removed from V and 0 bases from J, the gap between germline ends came to 18 bases. Per germline, CDR1 SGHTA and CDR2 FQGNSA. The CDR3 extends over 18 amino acids. The DNA of the CDR3 is TGTGCCAGCAGCTTCCGGAGCCCCCGGGACTTCTCCTACAATGAGCAGTTCTTC. Protein: CASSFRSPRDFSYNEQFF.

There are a few counts of this clone. The rearrangement joins TRBV7-9 to TRBJ1-4; 8 bases are a match to TRBD1. Germline lookup yields CDR1 SEHNR and CDR2 FQNEAQ (reference sequence). This CDR3 has 15 amino acids. V lost 4 bases, J lost 8 bases, and 9 bases stayed unmatched. The CDR3 nucleotides are TGTGCCAGCAGCTGGAGACAGGGGTCAGAGGAAAAACTGTTTTTT. This gives the protein CASSWRQGSEEKLFF.

The table lists this clone with a few counts. V usage is TRBV5-1 and J usage is TRBJ1-2, with unresolved D. The CDR3 has 16 amino acids. Per germline, CDR1 SGHRS and CDR2 YFSETQ. The CDR3 DNA reads TGCTTTTTTTTTCAAGCAGAAGACGGCATACGAGGTGGCTACACCTTC. This codes for CFFFQAEDGIRGGYTF.

The chain uses TRBV18 and TRBJ2-1; 7 bases agree with TRBD2. CDR1 is KGHSH, CDR2 LQKENI, per germline. The V segment lost 6 bases and the J segment 6 bases; nucleotides outside the gene matches: 14. The CDR3 spans 16 residues. The CDR3 spells CASSWGGSGSSNEQFF. DNA of the CDR3: TGTGCCAGCTCGTGGGGGGGTAGCGGCAGCTCCAATGAGCAGTTCTTC.

This clone was counted a few times. V gene TRBV6-5 combines with J gene TRBJ2-7; D may be TRBD2 (5 bases). Germline assignment: CDR1 MNHEY and CDR2 SVGAGI. This CDR3 contains 14 residues. Trimming shortened V by 6 bases and J by 6 bases, and 18 bases separated the two germline ends. The CDR3 DNA reads TGTGCCAGCAGCGAGGGCCCTGCTCGGGGCGAGCAGTACTTC. This codes for CASSEGPARGEQYF.

This clone has a handful of counts. The chain joins TRBV29-1 to TRBJ1-1; 8 bases line up with TRBD1. V lost 4 bases and J lost 10; bases outside the gene matches: 5. Looked up from germline, CDR1 is SQVTM and CDR2 is ANQGSEA. The CDR3 length is 11 residues. The CDR3 DNA follows: TGCAGCGTTGGGTGGACAGGGCGAGCTTTCTTT. Translating gives CSVGWTGRAFF.

The chain is built from TRBV4-3 and TRBJ1-1; D is undetermined. The CDR3 runs 15 residues. V gave up 0 bases and J gave up 5 bases, with 13 bases separating them. Per the germline V gene, CDR1 is LGHNA and CDR2 is YSLEER. CDR3 bases: TGCGCCAGCAGCCAAGATGGTCTGGGAGGGACTGAAGCTTTCTTT. The encoded protein is CASSQDGLGGTEAFF.

This clone came up a few times. The CDR3 is CASSVSQRDTEAFF. The CDR3 DNA sequence: TGTGCCAGCAGTGTATCACAGAGGGACACTGAAGCTTTCTTT. This chain uses TRBV2 with TRBJ1-1; no firm D call. V lost 4 bases and J lost 3, with 12 bases in between. Germline lookup yields CDR1 SNHLY and CDR2 FYNNEI. This CDR3 contains 14 residues.

V is TRBV27 and J is TRBJ2-1; D is undetermined. The CDR3 is made up of 14 amino acids. Germline V gives CDR1 MNHEY, CDR2 SMNVEV (reference sequence). The germline V and J ends were trimmed by 4 bases and 0 bases, with 7 bases remaining between them. The CDR3 nucleotides are TGTGCCAGCAGTTACCTGAGCTCCTACAATGAGCAGTTCTTC. Its protein product is CASSYLSSYNEQFF.

The rearrangement joins TRBV5-1 to TRBJ2-3; TRBD2 matches 8 bases. With 4 bases clipped from V and 5 bases from J, the junction kept 12 bases outside the gene matches. This CDR3 contains 16 residues. Germline loops: CDR1 SGHRS, CDR2 YFSETQ. CDR3 protein: CASSGPLAERGDTQYF. CDR3 coding DNA: TGCGCCAGCAGCGGCCCACTAGCGGAGAGGGGAGATACGCAGTATTTT.

This clone came up once. V usage is TRBV30 and J usage is TRBJ1-1, with 7 bases fitting TRBD1. The CDR3 extends over 13 amino acids. The junction had 2 bases not matched to a gene; V was cut back by 0 bases and J by 4 bases. Germline CDR1 reads GTSNPN; CDR2 reads SVGIG (reference sequence). CDR3 loop: CAWSVSGGTEAFF. In nucleotides, the CDR3 is TGTGCCTGGAGTGTATCAGGGGGCACTGAAGCTTTCTTT. Using reference TRBV30 and TRBJ1-1 for the parts outside the CDR3, the full variable domain is SQTIHQWPATLVQPVGSPLSLECTVEGTSNPNLYWYRQAAGRGLQLLFYSVGIGQISSEVPQNLSASRPQDRQFILSSKKLLLSDSGFYLCAWSVSGGTEAFFGQGTRLTVV.

This chain links TRBV27 with TRBJ2-1, with 11 bases aligning to TRBD2. V lost 7 bases to trimming and J lost 4 bases; unmatched junction nucleotides: 3. CDR3 size: 14 residues. The V gene's germline CDR1 is MNHEY and CDR2 SMNVEV (reference sequence). CDR3 protein: CASKRLAGYNEQFF. The CDR3 DNA sequence: TGTGCCAGCAAAAGACTAGCGGGATACAATGAGCAGTTCTTC.

This clone came up once. The chain combines TRBV4-3 with TRBJ2-3, with D maybe TRBD2 (6 bases). V lost 4 bases and J lost 0, with 20 bases in between. Germline V gene lookup returns CDR1 LGHNA and CDR2 YSLEER. The CDR3 runs to 18 residues. Here the CDR3 DNA reads TGCGCCAGCAGCCTCTTACCCCCCCCGGGACTGAGCACAGATACGCAGTATTTT. The encoded protein is CASSLLPPPGLSTDTQYF.

This clone was counted a single time. The chain recombines TRBV27 with TRBJ1-1; D is perhaps TRBD1 (5 bases). The CDR3 is 12 residues long. The V gene lost 3 bases and the J gene lost 8 bases, with 10 bases spanning the gap. Germline V gene data show CDR1 as MNHEY and CDR2 as SMNVEV (reference sequence). The CDR3 DNA reads as TGTGCCAGCAGTTTTCAGGGTGGGGAAGCTTTCTTT. Amino acid sequence: CASSFQGGEAFF.

V gene TRBV10-2 combines with J gene TRBJ1-1; 7 nucleotides align to TRBD1. The CDR3 length is 12 residues. Per the germline V gene, CDR1 is WSHSY and CDR2 is SAAADI. After removal of 6 bases from V and 4 bases from J, the junction contained 2 bases not matched to a gene. In DNA, the CDR3 is TGCGCCAGCAGGGACAGGACCACTGAAGCTTTCTTT. It codes for CASRDRTTEAFF.

This clone was counted a few times. V usage is TRBV5-1 and J usage is TRBJ2-1; 8 nucleotides line up with TRBD2. Germline V lookup: CDR1 SGHRS, CDR2 YFSETQ. This CDR3 has 12 residues. CDR3 sequence (DNA): TGCGCGTGGAAGCGGGAGTACAATGAGCAGTTCTTC. Encoded protein: CAWKREYNEQFF.

This clone was detected only a few times. V is TRBV29-1 and J is TRBJ1-1; D gene ambiguous. The ends were cut back, 6 bases at V and 0 bases at J, with 5 bases in the middle. Germline V gene lookup returns CDR1 SQVTM and CDR2 ANQGSEA. The CDR3 has 11 residues. Here the CDR3 DNA reads TGCAGCGTACTAATGAACACTGAAGCTTTCTTT. Encoded protein: CSVLMNTEAFF.

A single count supports this clone. The chain joins TRBV7-2 to TRBJ1-5; unclear D gene. Looked up from germline, CDR1 is SGHTA and CDR2 is FQGNSA. V dropped 5 bases and J dropped 2 bases, with 10 bases sitting between them. The CDR3 loop spans 14 amino acids. The CDR3 protein is CASSPRVGNQPQHF. In DNA form, the CDR3 reads TGTGCCAGCAGCCCTCGAGTGGGCAATCAGCCCCAGCATTTT.

Only a few counts were recorded for this clone. This rearrangement joins TRBV7-8 to TRBJ1-3; a weak D match, TRBD1 (6 bases). The CDR3 contains 15 residues. Germline-derived CDR1 and CDR2 are SGHVS and FQNEAQ. Trimming took off 5 bases at V and 0 bases at J, with 11 bases between the two ends. The CDR3 loop is CASSGQSNSGNTIYF. The CDR3, as DNA: TGTGCCAGCAGCGGACAGTCCAACTCTGGAAACACCATATATTTT.